A single sample is the source of the 21 T cell receptor beta chains below, sequenced in a study of T cells in Graves' hyperthyroidism and ophthalmopathy. The TCR beta CDR3 regions underwent amplification using RNA transcripts as the source. HTBI primers were used for first-round RT-PCR of the TCR CDR3. TCRdb fed the multiplex PCR reads into MiXCR, producing one record per CDR3 protein. The table records around 600,000 distinct CDR3 sequences, approximately 15% of them present only once. The sample taken for sequencing was blood. The receptors derive from a woman aged 18 to 35 with Graves' ophthalmopathy.

This clonotype occurred many times. The rearrangement uses TRBV2 and TRBJ2-7; 14 positions agree with TRBD2. J lost 2 bases, V lost 3 bases, and 3 bases had no gene match. CDR3 length: 16 residues. CDR1 and CDR2 (germline): SNHLY, FYNNEI. The CDR3 DNA reads as TGTGCCAGCAGTGACAGACTAGCGGGAGGGACCTACGAGCAGTACTTC. Translation: CASSDRLAGGTYEQYF. Combining the CDR3 with reference TRBV2 and TRBJ2-7 gives the whole variable domain EPEVTQTPSHQVTQMGQEVILRCVPISNHLYFYWYRQILGQKVEFLVSFYNNEISEKSEIFDDQFSVERPDGSNFTLKIRSTKLEDSAMYFCASSDRLAGGTYEQYFGPGTRLTVT.

This clonotype was found many times. The rearrangement uses TRBV27 and TRBJ2-1, with D possibly matching TRBD2 (5 bases). This CDR3 comprises 11 residues. V gave up 8 bases and J gave up 6 bases, with 8 bases separating them. Germline V gene data show CDR1 as MNHEY and CDR2 as SMNVEV (reference sequence). CDR3 bases: TGTGCCAGCGTTGGAGGCAATGAGCAGTTCTTC. Translating it yields CASVGGNEQFF.

This clonotype was found many times. This sequence joins TRBV11-3 and TRBJ2-1; 8 bases align to TRBD2. After removal of 5 bases from V and 4 bases from J, the junction contained 7 bases not matched to a gene. The germline V gene encodes CDR1 SGHNT and CDR2 YENEEA. The CDR3 covers 15 residues. CDR3 in DNA: TGTGCCAGCAGCCACACTAGCGGAGAGTACAATGAGCAGTTCTTC. Translated, it gives CASSHTSGEYNEQFF.

At least ten counts were recorded for this clonotype. The V and J genes are TRBV20-1 and TRBJ2-7; D uncertain. CDR1 is DFQATT and CDR2 is SNEGSKA in the germline V gene (reference sequence). The CDR3 consists of 13 residues. V lost 0 bases and J 4 bases, leaving 10 bases between the germline ends. The CDR3 reads CSAREPGWYEQYF. The CDR3 coding sequence is TGCAGTGCTAGAGAGCCCGGCTGGTACGAGCAGTACTTC.

The table lists this clonotype with many counts. This chain links TRBV6-5 with TRBJ2-7; the D gene is possibly TRBD2 (6 bases). The germline gives CDR1 MNHEY, CDR2 SVGAGI. There are 16 residues in the CDR3. V was trimmed by 0 bases and J by 9 bases, leaving 21 bases between them. CDR3 amino acids: CASSYSGGSGLPTQYF. The CDR3 nucleotides read TGTGCCAGCAGTTACTCTGGGGGGTCAGGCCTTCCGACGCAGTACTTC.

This clonotype was seen more than once but under ten times. CDR3: CASSQVPTGNPPSLADTQYF. DNA of the CDR3: TGCGCCAGCAGCCAAGTTCCGACAGGGAACCCCCCGTCATTAGCAGATACGCAGTATTTT. The V gene is TRBV4-1, the J gene TRBJ2-3; 7 positions agree with TRBD1. V shed 1 base and J 4 bases; nucleotides not matched to a gene: 20. Germline assignment: CDR1 MGHRA and CDR2 YSYEKL. The CDR3 is 20 amino acids.

About this clonotype: Just one base apart from a much larger clone, this may be a read error. CDR3 sequence: CASSDTTNQPQHF. Written as DNA, the CDR3 is TGTGCCAGTAGTGACACGACCAATCAGCCCCAGCATTTT. This chain connects TRBV19 to TRBJ1-5, with D unresolved. Trimming shortened V by 5 bases and J by 3 bases, and 8 bases separated the two germline ends. CDR3 size: 13 residues. The germline CDR1 and CDR2 sequences are LNHDA and SQIVND (reference sequence).

The chain combines TRBV12-3 or TRBV12-4 with TRBJ1-5; perhaps TRBD1 as D (5 bases). The CDR3 loop spans 15 amino acids. V gave up 6 bases and J gave up 0 bases, with 12 bases separating them. The CDR3: CASRQTENSNQPQHF. The DNA for the CDR3 is TGTGCCAGCAGACAGACAGAGAATAGCAATCAGCCCCAGCATTTT.

This clonotype was recorded many times. This rearrangement joins TRBV3-1 to TRBJ2-1, with TRBD2 identical over 13 bases. Germline assignment: CDR1 LGHDT and CDR2 YNNKEL (reference sequence). Unmatched junction bases numbered 14, after V lost 5 bases and J lost 7 bases. There are 18 residues in the CDR3. The CDR3 coding sequence is TGTGCCAGCAGCTTCAGAGGGACTAGCGGGAATAGGGGGAATGAGCAGTTCTTC. It translates to CASSFRGTSGNRGNEQFF.

The chain employs TRBV19 and TRBJ2-7; TRBD2 matches at 9 bases. The V segment lost 1 base and the J segment 6 bases; nucleotides outside the gene matches: 7. Germline V lookup: CDR1 LNHDA, CDR2 SQIVND (reference sequence). The CDR3 extends over 15 amino acids. As DNA, the CDR3 is TGTGCCAGTAGTATAGTCGGCGGGAGGGCCGCCGAGCAGTACTTC. Translation gives CASSIVGGRAAEQYF.

This clonotype was seen many times. The chain joins TRBV7-8 to TRBJ2-7; no definite D call. Trimming left V 0 bases short and J 4 bases short, with 16 bases between. Germline V gene data show CDR1 as SGHVS and CDR2 as FQNEAQ. The CDR3 extends over 16 amino acids. CDR3 protein: CASSLALGSGLYEQYF. The CDR3 bases are TGTGCCAGCAGCTTAGCGTTAGGGTCAGGTCTTTACGAGCAGTACTTC. The full variable domain, in which reference TRBV7-8 and TRBJ2-7 provide the parts outside the CDR3, is GAGVSQSPRYKVAKRGQDVALRCDPISGHVSLFWYQQALGQGPEFLTYFQNEAQLDKSGLPSDRFFAERPEGSVSTLKIQRTQQEDSAVYLCASSLALGSGLYEQYFGPGTRLTVT.

The sample holds many counts of this clonotype. This chain uses TRBV5-1 with TRBJ1-5, with 8 positions matching TRBD1. V was pared by 0 bases and J by 7 bases, with 3 bases of the junction left unmatched. The CDR3 loop spans 14 amino acids. The germline gives CDR1 SGHRS, CDR2 YFSETQ. The CDR3 protein is CASSLGQGLQPQHF. The CDR3 DNA sequence: TGCGCCAGCAGCTTGGGACAGGGGTTGCAGCCCCAGCATTTT.

V is TRBV4-3 and J is TRBJ2-1, with 13 bases that match TRBD2. V shed 3 bases, J shed 7 bases, and the junction held 9 bases outside the gene matches. The CDR3 covers 17 residues. The germline CDR1 and CDR2 sequences are LGHNA and YSLEER. The CDR3 region has the DNA TGCGCCAGCAGCCAGACCATCACTAGCGGGAGGGGGAATGAGCAGTTCTTC. Its protein is CASSQTITSGRGNEQFF.

The table lists this clonotype with many counts. The chain carries TRBV11-2 and TRBJ2-3; 7 bases align to TRBD2. Germline V gene sequence: CDR1 SGHAT, CDR2 FQNNGV. The V gene end was trimmed by 5 bases and the J gene end by 6 bases; junction bases not matched to a gene: 5. The CDR3 is 13 amino acids. The CDR3 DNA sequence: TGTGCCAGCAGCGGACTAGATCTGGATACGCAGTATTTT. This sequence encodes CASSGLDLDTQYF.

This clonotype has a count of ten or more. The CDR3 nucleotides read TGTGCCAGCAGCTTAACAGGATTTATGAACACTGAAGCTTTCTTT. It encodes CASSLTGFMNTEAFF. The rearrangement joins TRBV11-1 to TRBJ1-1, with a weak D call TRBD1 (5 bases). The length of the CDR3 is 15 residues. Deletions cut 2 bases from V and 0 bases from J, with 10 bases between. Germline values: CDR1 SGHAT, CDR2 FQDESV (reference sequence).

This clonotype was observed many times. V gene TRBV6-5 combines with J gene TRBJ2-3; 12 positions agree with TRBD2. V shed 2 bases, J shed 3 bases, and the junction held 9 bases outside the gene matches. CDR1 is MNHEY, CDR2 SVGAGI, per germline. The CDR3 loop spans 18 amino acids. CDR3 nucleotides: TGTGCCAGCAGTTACACCGTACTAGCGGGAGGTCATACAGATACGCAGTATTTT. Translated: CASSYTVLAGGHTDTQYF.

This clonotype has more than one count but fewer than ten. The chain uses TRBV12-3 or TRBV12-4 and TRBJ2-7; D is uncertain. The V end lost 5 bases, the J end lost 5 bases, and 10 bases lay between the germline ends. This CDR3 has 12 amino acids. CDR3 nucleotides: TGTGCCAGCAGTCCGGTGGCCGACGAGCAGTACTTC. Protein: CASSPVADEQYF.

The sample holds many counts of this clonotype. The J gene is TRBJ2-1, the V gene TRBV2, with D perhaps TRBD2 (6 bases). The CDR3 runs 15 residues. The germline CDR1 and CDR2 sequences are SNHLY and FYNNEI. The V end lost 9 bases, the J end lost 0 bases, and 15 bases lay between the germline ends. In DNA, the CDR3 is TGTGCCAGGGCTCGGCGGGGAGGCTCCTACAATGAGCAGTTCTTC. It specifies CARARRGGSYNEQFF.

This clonotype was found many times. V is TRBV5-1 and J is TRBJ2-2, with a possible D match to TRBD2 (6 bases). Germline V CDR1 and CDR2: SGHRS, YFSETQ. Deletions cut 4 bases from V and 6 bases from J, with 16 bases between. The CDR3 loop spans 15 amino acids. The CDR3 region is CASSPSGEWAGELFF. The CDR3 DNA reads TGCGCCAGCAGCCCTTCGGGGGAGTGGGCCGGGGAGCTGTTTTTT.

This clonotype occurred many times. The V and J genes are TRBV5-5 and TRBJ2-3; TRBD2 matches at 15 bases. Per the germline V gene, CDR1 is SGHKS and CDR2 is YYEKEE (reference sequence). V lost 9 bases, J lost 7 bases, and 15 bases stayed unmatched. CDR3 size: 17 residues. The CDR3 spells CATITGGLAGGGNTQYF. CDR3 coding DNA: TGTGCCACCATCACCGGGGGACTAGCGGGAGGAGGGAATACGCAGTATTTT.

In its sample, this clonotype was seen many times. This sequence joins TRBV7-8 and TRBJ1-5, with TRBD1 identical over 9 bases. The CDR3 consists of 15 residues. Losses at the gene ends were 4 bases for V and 4 bases for J; bases not matched to a gene: 5. Germline loops: CDR1 SGHVS, CDR2 FQNEAQ. The CDR3 sequence is CASSSGQGANQPQHF. The CDR3 DNA reads as TGTGCCAGCAGCTCGGGACAGGGTGCGAATCAGCCCCAGCATTTT.